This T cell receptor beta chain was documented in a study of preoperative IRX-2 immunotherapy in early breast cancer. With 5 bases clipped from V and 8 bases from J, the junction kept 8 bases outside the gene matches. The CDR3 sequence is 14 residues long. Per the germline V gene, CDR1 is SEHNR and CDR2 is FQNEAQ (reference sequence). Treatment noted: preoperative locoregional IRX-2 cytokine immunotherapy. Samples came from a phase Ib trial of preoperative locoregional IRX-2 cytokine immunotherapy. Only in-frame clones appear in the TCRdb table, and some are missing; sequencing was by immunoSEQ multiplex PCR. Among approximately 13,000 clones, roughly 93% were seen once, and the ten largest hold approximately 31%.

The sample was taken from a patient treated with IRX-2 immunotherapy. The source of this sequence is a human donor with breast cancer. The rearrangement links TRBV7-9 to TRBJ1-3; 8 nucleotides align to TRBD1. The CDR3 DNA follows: TGTGCCAGCAGCCGACAGGGGTATGGGGACACCATATATTTT. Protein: CASSRQGYGDTIYF.